This is a list of T cell receptor beta chains from one sample in a study of blood T cell repertoires in COVID-19. Method: immunoSEQ multiplex PCR; TCRdb's copy keeps in-frame clones and lacks some. The sample includes about 240,000 clones, roughly 86% of them seen just once. Sequenced material: peripheral blood. All receptors derive from a man aged 50-60 years with acute or convalescent COVID-19. Each CDR3 is given with its conserved first and last residue. The order of the fields is V gene, clone size, J gene, D gene, CDR3 DNA, CDR3 protein. D genes are given only for firm matches. The size entry is marked missing in some rows and otherwise reads once, few, many or a size class.

V: TRBV5-5; size: .; J: TRBJ2-7; D: TRBD2; DNA: TGTGCCAGCAGCTTAACTAGCGGGATGTACGAGCAGTACTTC; CDR3: CASSLTSGMYEQYF
V: TRBV4-1; size: .; J: TRBJ1-2; D: .; DNA: TGCGCCAGTGGGCAAGGCGGCTACACCTTC; CDR3: CASGQGGYTF
V: TRBV9; size: few; J: TRBJ2-2; D: TRBD1; DNA: TGTGCCAGCAGCGTAGGGACAGGGCTTTCTTACGGGGAGCTGTTTTTT; CDR3: CASSVGTGLSYGELFF
V: TRBV6-4; size: .; J: TRBJ2-5; D: .; DNA: TGTGCCAGCAGTGTGACAGGCCAAGAGACCCAGTACTTC; CDR3: CASSVTGQETQYF
V: TRBV11-2; size: .; J: TRBJ2-3; D: .; DNA: TGTGCCAGCAGCTTAGTCCTGGCTAGACAGACCACAGATACGCAGTATTTT; CDR3: CASSLVLARQTTDTQYF
V: TRBV11-3; size: .; J: TRBJ2-7; D: .; DNA: TGTGCCAGCAGCTTAGATCTCTACGAGCAGTACTTC; CDR3: CASSLDLYEQYF
V: TRBV6-5; size: .; J: TRBJ1-1; D: TRBD1; DNA: TGTGCCAGCAGTTTGCGGACAGGGGGCTTTGAAGCTTTCTTT; CDR3: CASSLRTGGFEAFF
V: TRBV5-4; size: .; J: TRBJ2-1; D: .; DNA: TGTGCCAGCAGCTGGGGCTTTCGAGAGAATGAGCAGTTCTTC; CDR3: CASSWGFRENEQFF
V: TRBV5-1; size: .; J: TRBJ1-1; D: TRBD1; DNA: TGCGCCAGCAGTCAGGCAGGGGGAGACACTGAAGCTTTCTTT; CDR3: CASSQAGGDTEAFF
V: TRBV12-3/TRBV12-4; size: .; J: TRBJ1-5; D: .; DNA: TGTGCCAGCAGTCCCAGGGCCCCCCAGCCCCAGCATTTT; CDR3: CASSPRAPQPQHF
V: TRBV3-1/TRBV3-2; size: .; J: TRBJ1-4; D: .; DNA: TGTGCCAGCAGCGCCCCGACGCGACTAACCAATGAAAAACTGTTTTTT; CDR3: CASSAPTRLTNEKLFF